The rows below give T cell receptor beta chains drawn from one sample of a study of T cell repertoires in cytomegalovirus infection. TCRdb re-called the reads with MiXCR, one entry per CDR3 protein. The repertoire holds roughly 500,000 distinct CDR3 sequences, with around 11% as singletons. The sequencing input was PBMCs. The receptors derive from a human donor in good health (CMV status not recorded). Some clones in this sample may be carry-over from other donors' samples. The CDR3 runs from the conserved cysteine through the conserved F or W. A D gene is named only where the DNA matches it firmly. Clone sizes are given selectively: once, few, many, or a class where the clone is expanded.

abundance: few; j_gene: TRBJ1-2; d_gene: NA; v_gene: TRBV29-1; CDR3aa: CSVGGQNYGYTF; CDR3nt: TGCAGCGTTGGTGGCCAGAACTATGGCTACACCTTC
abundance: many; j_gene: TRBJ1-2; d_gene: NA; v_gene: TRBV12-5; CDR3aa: CASGLGQANTF; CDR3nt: TGTGCTAGTGGTTTGGGACAGGCCAACACCTTC
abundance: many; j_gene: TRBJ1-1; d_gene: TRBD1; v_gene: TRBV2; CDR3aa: CASRGGTDTEAFF; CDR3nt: TGTGCCAGCAGGGGTGGGACAGACACTGAAGCTTTCTTT
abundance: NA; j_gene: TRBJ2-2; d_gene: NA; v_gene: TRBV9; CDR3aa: CASSVRRGGELFF; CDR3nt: TGTGCCAGCAGCGTACGGAGAGGCGGGGAGCTGTTTTTT
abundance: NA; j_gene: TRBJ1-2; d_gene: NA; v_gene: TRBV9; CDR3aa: CASSVLGGNYGYTF; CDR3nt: TGTGCCAGCAGCGTTTTGGGGGGCAACTATGGCTACACCTTC
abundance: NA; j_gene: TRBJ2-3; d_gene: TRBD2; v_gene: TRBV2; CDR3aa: CASSEPAETSGIRADTQYF; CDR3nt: TGTGCCAGCAGTGAGCCAGCCGAGACTAGCGGGATCCGGGCGGATACGCAGTATTTT
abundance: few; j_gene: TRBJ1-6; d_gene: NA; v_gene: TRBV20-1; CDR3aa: CSARDLYQGNSPLHF; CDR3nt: TGCAGTGCTAGAGATCTTTACCAGGGGAATTCACCCCTCCACTTT
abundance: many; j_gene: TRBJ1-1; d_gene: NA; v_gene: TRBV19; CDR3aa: CASYRKTLMNTEAFF; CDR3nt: TGTGCCAGTTACAGGAAGACCCTTATGAACACTGAAGCTTTCTTT
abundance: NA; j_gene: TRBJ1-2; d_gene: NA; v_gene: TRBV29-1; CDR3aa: CSAEATANYGYTF; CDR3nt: TGCAGCGCTGAAGCGACAGCTAACTATGGCTACACCTTC
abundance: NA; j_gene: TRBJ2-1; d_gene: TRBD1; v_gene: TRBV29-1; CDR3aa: CSVEETGTGESEQFF; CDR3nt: TGCAGCGTTGAAGAGACCGGGACAGGGGAAAGTGAGCAGTTCTTC
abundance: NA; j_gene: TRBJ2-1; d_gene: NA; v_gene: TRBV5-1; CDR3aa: CASSFTVNEQFF; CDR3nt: TGCGCCAGCAGCTTCACAGTAAATGAGCAGTTCTTC
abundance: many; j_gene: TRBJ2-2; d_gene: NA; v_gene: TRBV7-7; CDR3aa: CASSPGPGAGELFF; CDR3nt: TGTGCTAGCAGCCCGGGCCCCGGCGCCGGGGAGCTGTTTTTT
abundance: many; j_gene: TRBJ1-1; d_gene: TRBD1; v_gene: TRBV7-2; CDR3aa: CASSPRQGANTEAFF; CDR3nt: TGTGCCAGCAGCCCTCGACAGGGGGCGAACACTGAAGCTTTCTTT
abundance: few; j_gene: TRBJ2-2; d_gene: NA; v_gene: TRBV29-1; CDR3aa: CSVGGTINTGELFF; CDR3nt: TGCAGCGTTGGAGGGACCATCAACACCGGGGAGCTGTTTTTT
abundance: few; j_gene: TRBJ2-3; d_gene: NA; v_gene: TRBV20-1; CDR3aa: CSARDPGQGNTQYF; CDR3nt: TGCAGTGCTAGAGATCCGGGCCAGGGAAATACGCAGTATTTT
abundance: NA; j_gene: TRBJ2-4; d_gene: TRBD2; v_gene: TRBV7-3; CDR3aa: CASSGGLGSVQYF; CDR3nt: TGTGCCAGCAGCGGGGGACTAGGCAGTGTTCAGTACTTC
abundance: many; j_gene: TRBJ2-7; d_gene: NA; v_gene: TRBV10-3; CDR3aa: CAIRAGAGYEQYF; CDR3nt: TGTGCCATCAGGGCAGGGGCAGGCTACGAGCAGTACTTC
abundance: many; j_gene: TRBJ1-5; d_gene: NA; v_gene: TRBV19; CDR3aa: CASVGGHGQPQHF; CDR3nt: TGTGCCAGTGTGGGGGGGCACGGGCAGCCCCAGCATTTT
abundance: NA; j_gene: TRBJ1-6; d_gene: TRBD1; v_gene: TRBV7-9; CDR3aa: CASSPGQGGSPPHF; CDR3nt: TGTGCCAGCAGCCCCGGACAGGGAGGTTCACCCCCCCACTTT
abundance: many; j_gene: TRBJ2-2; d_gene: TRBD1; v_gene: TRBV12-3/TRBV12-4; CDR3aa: CASSFGTGGGTGELFF; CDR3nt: TGTGCCAGCAGTTTTGGGACAGGGGGTGGCACCGGGGAGCTGTTTTTT
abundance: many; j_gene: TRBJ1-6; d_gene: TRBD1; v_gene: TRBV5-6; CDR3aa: CASSPGTGVGPLHF; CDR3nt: TGTGCCAGCAGCCCTGGGACAGGGGTCGGGCCCCTCCACTTT
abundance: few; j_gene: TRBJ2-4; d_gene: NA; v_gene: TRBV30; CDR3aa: CAWSHSLTAKNIQYF; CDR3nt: TGTGCCTGGAGTCATTCCCTAACAGCCAAAAACATTCAGTACTTC
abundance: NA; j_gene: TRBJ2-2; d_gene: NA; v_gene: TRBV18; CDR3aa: CASSRRGSNTGELFF; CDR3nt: TGTGCCAGCTCACGGAGGGGGAGTAACACCGGGGAGCTGTTTTTT
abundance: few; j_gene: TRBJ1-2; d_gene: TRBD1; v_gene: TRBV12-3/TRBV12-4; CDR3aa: CASSPGVQGEDGYTF; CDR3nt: TGTGCCAGCAGTCCCGGGGTACAGGGGGAGGATGGCTACACCTTC
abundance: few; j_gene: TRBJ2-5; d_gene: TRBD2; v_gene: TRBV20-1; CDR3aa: CSARTSGRRETQYF; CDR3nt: TGCAGTGCTAGGACTAGCGGGAGGAGGGAGACCCAGTACTTC
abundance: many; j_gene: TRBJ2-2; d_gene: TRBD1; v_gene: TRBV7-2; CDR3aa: CASSTDRGETGELFF; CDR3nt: TGTGCCAGCAGCACGGACAGGGGAGAGACCGGGGAGCTGTTTTTT
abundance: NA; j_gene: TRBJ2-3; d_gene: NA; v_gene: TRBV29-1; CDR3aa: CSVESYFEGTDTQYF; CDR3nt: TGCAGCGTTGAGTCCTATTTCGAGGGCACAGATACGCAGTATTTT
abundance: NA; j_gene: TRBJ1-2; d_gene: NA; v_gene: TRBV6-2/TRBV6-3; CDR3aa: CASSYIGHYYGYTF; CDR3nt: TGTGCCAGCAGTTACATAGGACACTACTATGGCTACACCTTC
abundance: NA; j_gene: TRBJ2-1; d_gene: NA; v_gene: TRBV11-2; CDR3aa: CASSLQWSEQFF; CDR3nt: TGTGCCAGCAGCTTACAGTGGAGTGAGCAGTTCTTC
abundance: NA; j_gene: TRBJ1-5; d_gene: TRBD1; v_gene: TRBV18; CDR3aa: CASSQQGADGNQPQHF; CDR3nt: TGTGCCAGCTCACAACAGGGGGCAGATGGCAATCAGCCCCAGCATTTT
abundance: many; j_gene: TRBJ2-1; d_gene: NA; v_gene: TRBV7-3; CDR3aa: CASSVQASSYNEQFF; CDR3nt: TGTGCCAGCAGCGTACAGGCTAGCTCCTACAATGAGCAGTTCTTC
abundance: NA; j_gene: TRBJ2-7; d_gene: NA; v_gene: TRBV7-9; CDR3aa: CASSSQPGEQYF; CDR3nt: TGTGCCAGCAGTAGCCAACCGGGCGAGCAGTACTTC
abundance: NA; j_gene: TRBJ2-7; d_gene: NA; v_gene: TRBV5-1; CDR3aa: CASSFYQNSYEQYF; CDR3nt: TGCGCCAGCAGCTTCTACCAAAACAGCTACGAGCAGTACTTC
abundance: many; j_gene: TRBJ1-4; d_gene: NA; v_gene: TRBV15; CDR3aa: CATSRGRQINEKLFF; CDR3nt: TGTGCCACCAGCAGGGGAAGACAGATTAATGAAAAACTGTTTTTT
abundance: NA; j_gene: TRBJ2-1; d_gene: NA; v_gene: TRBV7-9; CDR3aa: CASSLTGADDEQFF; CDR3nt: TGTGCCAGCAGCTTAACCGGGGCAGACGATGAGCAGTTCTTC
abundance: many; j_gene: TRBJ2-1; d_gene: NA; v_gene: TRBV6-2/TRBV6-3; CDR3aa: CASSPANEQFF; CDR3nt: TGTGCCAGCAGCCCCGCTAATGAGCAGTTCTTC